This is a list of T cell receptor beta chains from one sample in a study of T cell changes during pregnancy in multiple sclerosis. The table came from immunoSEQ multiplex PCR; TCRdb's copy has only in-frame clones and leaves some out. This table has roughly 17,000 clones, approximately 86% appearing once. The sequencing used CD8+ T cells from peripheral blood mononuclear cells, collected after pregnancy. These receptors all come from a female donor in good health, enrolled as a control in a pregnancy study. Each CDR3 is given with its conserved first and last residue. The D gene is left open where the match is weak. Where a row states a size, it is once, few, many or the class of an expanded clone; other rows omit it.

J gene | D gene | clone size | V gene | CDR3 protein | CDR3 DNA
TRBJ2-2 | TRBD1 | - | TRBV25-1 | CASSDHRGRTRTGELFF | TGTGCCAGCAGTGACCACAGGGGGCGAACGAGGACCGGGGAGCTGTTTTTT
TRBJ1-2 | TRBD1 | - | TRBV19 | CASQTGGEGYTF | TGTGCCAGTCAGACAGGGGGTGAGGGCTACACCTTC
TRBJ1-2 | TRBD1 | - | TRBV5-5 | CASSADPTGEEFDGYTF | TGTGCCAGCAGCGCAGACCCAACAGGGGAAGAATTTGATGGCTACACCTTC
TRBJ1-4 | - | - | TRBV28 | CASSLQGRNEKLFF | TGTGCCAGCAGTTTGCAGGGCCGAAATGAAAAACTGTTTTTT
TRBJ2-7 | - | - | TRBV7-9 | CASSHSGTYEQYF | TGTGCCAGCAGCCATAGCGGAACCTACGAGCAGTACTTC
TRBJ2-1 | - | - | TRBV27 | CASSWQEDNEQFF | TGTGCCAGCAGTTGGCAGGAGGACAATGAGCAGTTCTTC
TRBJ1-1 | TRBD1 | - | TRBV30 | CAEDRGGEAFF | TGTGCCGAAGACAGGGGGGGGGAAGCTTTCTTT
TRBJ2-7 | TRBD2 | - | TRBV5-1 | CASSSYGGSSYEQYF | TGCGCCAGCAGCTCCTACGGCGGGAGCTCCTACGAGCAGTACTTC
TRBJ1-5 | - | - | TRBV5-1 | CASSPGSRTASTNQPQHF | TGCGCCAGCAGCCCTGGATCCCGGACAGCTAGTACCAATCAGCCCCAGCATTTT
TRBJ2-7 | TRBD1 | - | TRBV5-1 | CASSSAPGQGMKEQYF | TGCGCCAGCAGCTCGGCGCCGGGACAGGGGATGAAAGAGCAGTACTTC
TRBJ2-7 | TRBD2 | - | TRBV4-2 | CASSQVAGAQYF | TGTGCCAGCAGCCAAGTAGCGGGAGCGCAGTACTTC
TRBJ1-1 | - | medium-sized | TRBV6-1 | CASSESAGDMNTEAFF | TGTGCCAGCAGTGAAAGTGCAGGGGACATGAACACTGAAGCTTTCTTT
TRBJ2-7 | - | - | TRBV12-2 | CASRLGGSGRRAYEQYF | TGTGCAAGTCGCTTAGGGGGGAGTGGACGGAGGGCCTACGAGCAGTACTTC
TRBJ2-7 | TRBD2 | medium-sized | TRBV7-6 | CASSLNTGGYEQYF | TGTGCCAGCAGCTTGAACACGGGGGGATACGAGCAGTACTTC
TRBJ1-1 | - | few | TRBV27 | CASSLLGDTEAFF | TGTGCCAGCAGTTTATTGGGAGACACTGAAGCTTTCTTT
TRBJ2-7 | TRBD1 | - | TRBV6-6 | CATEQGAGDEQYF | TGTGCCACCGAGCAGGGGGCGGGTGACGAGCAGTACTTC
TRBJ1-2 | TRBD1 | - | TRBV27 | CASSQGVAYGYTF | TGTGCCAGCAGCCAGGGGGTTGCCTATGGCTACACCTTC
TRBJ2-5 | - | - | TRBV6-1 | CASLEGQETQYF | TGTGCCAGCTTAGAGGGCCAAGAGACCCAGTACTTC
TRBJ2-5 | TRBD2 | - | TRBV11-2 | CASSSVAGGIQETQYF | TGTGCCAGCAGCTCGGTAGCGGGGGGGATCCAAGAGACCCAGTACTTC
TRBJ2-1 | - | - | TRBV28 | CASSFGDPGSGWNEQFF | TGTGCCAGCAGTTTTGGGGATCCGGGGAGTGGGTGGAATGAGCAGTTCTTC
TRBJ2-7 | - | - | TRBV27 | CASSMGQSYEQYF | TGTGCCAGCAGTATGGGACAATCCTACGAGCAGTACTTC
TRBJ2-7 | - | once | TRBV6-6 | CASSSGVTSYEQYF | TGTGCCAGCAGCTCCGGAGTGACCTCCTACGAGCAGTACTTC
TRBJ2-7 | - | - | TRBV10-3 | CATLPGSPRYFYEQYF | TGTGCCACCCTCCCGGGAAGCCCCCGATATTTCTACGAGCAGTACTTC
TRBJ2-7 | - | - | TRBV5-5 | CASSLGEMSYEQYF | TGTGCCAGCAGCTTGGGGGAGATGTCCTACGAGCAGTACTTC
TRBJ1-1 | TRBD1 | few | TRBV10-2 | CASGRDRHTEAFF | TGCGCCAGCGGACGGGACAGACACACTGAAGCTTTCTTT
TRBJ1-4 | - | - | TRBV7-2 | CASSSNHWEGEKLFF | TGTGCCAGCAGCTCCAACCATTGGGAGGGGGAAAAACTGTTTTTT
TRBJ1-2 | TRBD1 | - | TRBV19 | CASSGGQGVQNFYGYTF | TGTGCCAGTAGTGGGGGACAGGGGGTTCAAAACTTCTATGGCTACACCTTC
TRBJ1-5 | - | - | TRBV6-1 | CASSLSNQPQHF | TGTGCCAGCAGTCTTAGCAATCAGCCCCAGCATTTT
TRBJ2-1 | - | once | TRBV19 | CASSIGAGPGNEQFF | TGTGCCAGTAGTATAGGGGCGGGCCCGGGGAATGAGCAGTTCTTC
TRBJ1-1 | - | - | TRBV30 | CAWSYDLTGNTEAFF | TGTGCCTGGAGTTACGATCTGACAGGGAACACTGAAGCTTTCTTT
TRBJ2-2 | - | - | TRBV28 | CAGRENTGELFF | TGTGCTGGGCGGGAGAACACCGGGGAGCTGTTTTTT
TRBJ2-5 | TRBD1 | - | TRBV2 | CASSTDRGRETQYF | TGTGCCAGCAGTACTGACAGGGGCAGGGAGACCCAGTACTTC
TRBJ1-1 | TRBD1 | - | TRBV7-9 | CASSLETGVTEAFF | TGTGCCAGCAGCTTAGAGACAGGGGTAACTGAAGCTTTCTTT
TRBJ1-2 | TRBD1 | - | TRBV6-1 | CASSPRTGRLGYTF | TGTGCCAGCAGTCCGAGGACAGGGAGGCTGGGCTACACCTTC
TRBJ2-5 | TRBD2 | medium-sized | TRBV4-2 | CASSQDMELAGEETQYF | TGTGCCAGCAGCCAAGATATGGAACTAGCGGGGGAAGAGACCCAGTACTTC
TRBJ2-1 | TRBD1 | - | TRBV27 | CASGPIRTGRIYNEQFF | TGTGCCAGCGGCCCCATCCGGACAGGGAGGATTTACAATGAGCAGTTCTTC
TRBJ2-7 | TRBD2 | - | TRBV6-1 | CASSETAGGRDEQYF | TGTGCCAGCAGTGAAACAGCGGGAGGGAGGGACGAGCAGTACTTC
TRBJ1-1 | - | - | TRBV2 | CASSNPGQLNTEAFF | TGTGCCAGCAGTAATCCGGGACAATTGAACACTGAAGCTTTCTTT
TRBJ2-7 | TRBD1 | - | TRBV19 | CASKTDRETYEQYF | TGTGCCAGCAAAACCGACAGGGAAACCTACGAGCAGTACTTC
TRBJ2-7 | TRBD2 | - | TRBV6-1 | CASSEDLTSGTYEQYF | TGTGCCAGCAGCGAAGACCTAACTAGCGGTACCTACGAGCAGTACTTC
TRBJ1-1 | - | - | TRBV9 | CASSVSGLAEAFF | TGTGCCAGCAGCGTATCGGGGTTAGCTGAAGCTTTCTTT
TRBJ1-1 | - | - | TRBV15 | CATSSPGLGNTEAFF | TGTGCCACCAGCAGTCCCGGACTGGGGAACACTGAAGCTTTCTTT